This TCR beta chain was sequenced for a study of breast tumors, draining lymph nodes, adjacent tissues. Findings of the study overall: Compared with basal-like, luminal-like tumors shared significantly more repertoire with nontumor tissue. Most tumor T cells seemingly derive from lymph node, then expand in tumor. Tumor T cell lymph node origin was a supported hypothesis, not proven.

This clonotype has only a few counts. The antigen is undetermined. TCRdb processed the multiplex PCR reads anew with MiXCR; each CDR3 protein has one entry. The sample has approximately 230,000 distinct CDR3 sequences, less than 40% seen once. The V gene's germline CDR1 is SGHTA and CDR2 FQGNSA. Deletions cut 1 base from V and 1 base from J, with 8 bases between. This CDR3 has 15 amino acids. Axillary draining lymph nodes of breast cancer patients supplied the node samples. Material: axillary lymph node tissue. V and J are TRBV7-2 and TRBJ2-4; unclear D gene. The receptor was isolated from a female donor with breast cancer. Some clones in this sample may be carry-over from other donors' samples. Written as DNA, the CDR3 is TGTGCCAGCAGCTTAGGGGCGGAGGCCAAAAACATTCAGTACTTC. This gives the protein CASSLGAEAKNIQYF.